This T cell receptor beta chain was identified during a study of shared clonotypes between healthy human individuals. Study at large: The study enrolled a couple of women and three men aged 18 to 49. The plates for each donor numbered three CD4 naive, three CD4 memory, two CD8 naive and one CD8 memory.

Germline V lookup: CDR1 MNHEY, CDR2 SMNVEV (reference sequence). CDR3 length: 14 residues. The V and J ends lost 5 bases and 2 bases respectively, with 10 bases between them. Clones were read by immunoSEQ multiplex PCR, and TCRdb kept only the in-frame ones, dropping some. The sample contains approximately 2.4 million clones, nearly 97% of which appear only once. J is TRBJ1-3 and V is TRBV27; D is uncertain. This TCR derives from a man aged 18-30 years in good health. Material for sequencing was naive CD4+ T cells sorted from blood. The sample's subset: CD45RA+ positively selected. Here the CDR3 reads CASSGVSTGNTIYF. CDR3 coding DNA: TGTGCCAGCAGTGGGGTTTCTACTGGAAACACCATATATTTT.